This T cell receptor (beta chain) appears in the sequencing data of a study of blood T cell repertoires in COVID-19. Study-level background: Acute and convalescent COVID-19 samples came from the United States, Italy and Spain. PBMCs, B-cell-depleted T cells, or T cells provided the cDNA or gDNA that made up the material.

As handled by the study authors: Estimated nucleated cell counts came from reference gene primer amplification. Libraries were prepared by immunoSEQ multiplex PCR; TCRdb keeps only in-frame clonotypes and omits some of them. The V and J calls and clone size come from that table; D and trimming were worked out from the DNA. The profile covers some 25,000 clones, with 80% to 90% appearing a single time and about 8.8% taken by the ten largest. The sequenced material came from peripheral blood. This TCR came from an older man with acute or convalescent COVID-19.

CDR3 sequence: CASSFSGMGTGELFF. CDR3 sequence (DNA): TGTGCCAGCAGTTTTAGCGGGATGGGGACCGGGGAGCTGTTTTTT. The genes are TRBV6-5 and TRBJ2-2, with 8 bases that match TRBD2. Germline V gene lookup returns CDR1 MNHEY and CDR2 SVGAGI. The CDR3 spans 15 residues. After removal of 4 bases from V and 5 bases from J, the junction contained 6 bases not matched to a gene.